These 21 T cell receptor beta chains originate from one sample sequenced in a study of T cells in Graves' hyperthyroidism and ophthalmopathy. Amplification of TCR beta CDR3 regions was performed using RNA transcripts as template. During a first-round RT-PCR of the TCR CDR3, the HTBI primer set was used. A single record per CDR3 protein comes from TCRdb applying MiXCR to the multiplex PCR reads. The sample has approximately 600,000 distinct CDR3 sequences; about 15% are singletons. Source material: blood. These receptors were taken from a woman aged 40 to 50 with Graves' ophthalmopathy.

This clonotype was detected only a few times. This rearrangement joins TRBV27 to TRBJ1-1, with no clear D. The CDR3 is made up of 14 amino acids. The germline V and J ends were trimmed by 4 bases and 4 bases, with 13 bases remaining between them. Germline V gives CDR1 MNHEY, CDR2 SMNVEV (reference sequence). This CDR3 is CASSYRKLGTEAFF. CDR3 DNA sequence: TGTGCCAGCAGTTACCGTAAACTTGGCACTGAAGCTTTCTTT.

This clonotype has a count of ten or more. CDR3 in DNA: TGTGCCATCAGTGAGTCGAGTCAGGCCTATGGCTACACCTTC. Protein product: CAISESSQAYGYTF. The genes are TRBV10-3 and TRBJ1-2; the D is unclear. Germline V CDR1 and CDR2: ENHRY, SYGVKD. The CDR3 length is 14 residues. V was clipped by 0 bases and J by 4 bases, with 9 bases between them.

This clonotype came up many times. The rearrangement joins TRBV4-1 to TRBJ1-2; D might be TRBD1 (5 bases). This CDR3 spans 15 amino acids. V was cut by 5 bases and J by 11 bases, with 24 bases left in between. Germline loops: CDR1 MGHRA, CDR2 YSYEKL. The CDR3 DNA is TGCGCCAGCAGCTATCAAGAAGGGGCAGCTGGACGGTACACCTTC. This translates into CASSYQEGAAGRYTF.

This clonotype was counted only a few times. The gene calls are TRBV11-2 and TRBJ2-7, with 7 bases aligning to TRBD2. CDR1 and CDR2 from the germline V gene are SGHAT and FQNNGV. Trimming removed 3 bases from V and 5 bases from J; junction bases left unmatched: 7. The CDR3 is 14 residues long. The CDR3: CASSFGGSINEQYF. In nucleotides, the CDR3 is TGTGCCAGCAGCTTCGGCGGGAGTATCAACGAGCAGTACTTC. Supplemented by reference TRBV11-2 and TRBJ2-7, the full variable domain reads EAGVAQSPRYKIIEKRQSVAFWCNPISGHATLYWYQQILGQGPKLLIQFQNNGVVDDSQLPKDRFSAERLKGVDSTLKIQPAKLEDSAVYLCASSFGGSINEQYFGPGTRLTVT.

The chain recombines TRBV12-3 or TRBV12-4 with TRBJ2-3; the match to TRBD1 covers 7 bases. The J segment lost 11 bases and the V segment lost 10 bases, leaving 12 bases of the junction unmatched. This CDR3 comprises 12 residues. CDR3 amino acids: CATLSEQGLQYF. The CDR3 DNA follows: TGTGCCACCCTATCAGAACAGGGGTTGCAGTATTTT.

V usage is TRBV28 and J usage is TRBJ2-7, with TRBD2 matching 7 bases. Germline V gene data show CDR1 as MDHEN and CDR2 as SYDVKM. J lost 5 bases, V lost 5 bases, and 15 bases had no gene match. CDR3 length: 16 residues. CDR3 coding DNA: TGTGCCAGCAGTCTTATTGGGGGAGGGAGGTTGGACGAGCAGTACTTC. Amino acids: CASSLIGGGRLDEQYF.

Many counts were recorded for this clonotype. The J gene is TRBJ1-2, the V gene TRBV12-3 or TRBV12-4; 7 positions match TRBD1. The CDR3 loop spans 17 amino acids. V dropped 3 bases and J dropped 4; count of bases not matched to a gene: 14. CDR3 sequence reads: CASSFGRGGNSLYGYTF. In DNA form, the CDR3 reads TGTGCCAGCAGTTTCGGGAGAGGGGGCAACTCCCTCTATGGCTACACCTTC.

This clonotype has a count of ten or more. J is TRBJ1-5 and V is TRBV5-1, with a weak D call TRBD1 (5 bases). The CDR3 spans 15 residues. Germline V gene lookup returns CDR1 SGHRS and CDR2 YFSETQ. Deletions cut 3 bases from V and 5 bases from J, with 15 bases between. The CDR3 DNA reads as TGCGCCAGCAGCTGGGGGACTAGGGAGGATCAGCCCCAGCATTTT. As protein: CASSWGTREDQPQHF.

This clonotype was counted ten times or more. The chain is built from TRBV29-1 and TRBJ1-2; maybe TRBD1 (5 bases). Germline values: CDR1 SQVTM, CDR2 ANQGSEA. Trimming removed 1 base from V and 5 bases from J, with 11 bases in between. This CDR3 is 13 amino acids long. Here the CDR3 reads CSVEARDLYGYTF. CDR3 nucleotide sequence: TGCAGCGTTGAAGCCCGGGACCTTTATGGCTACACCTTC.

CDR3 protein: CASSEAPFAGRYGYTF. Written as DNA, the CDR3 is TGTGCCAGCAGTGAAGCGCCCTTTGCAGGGCGCTATGGCTACACCTTC. This chain connects TRBV2 to TRBJ1-2; a weak D match, TRBD1 (5 bases). CDR1 SNHLY and CDR2 FYNNEI come from the germline V gene. V lost 0 bases to trimming and J lost 4 bases, with 15 bases between them. CDR3 length: 16 amino acids.

The sample holds many counts of this clonotype. The chain couples TRBV6-2 or TRBV6-3 to TRBJ1-5, with TRBD1 matching 7 bases. Germline assignment: CDR1 MNHEY and CDR2 SVGEGT. V was pared by 1 base and J by 1 base, with 4 bases of the junction left unmatched. CDR3 size: 16 residues. In nucleotides, the CDR3 is TGTGCCAGCAGTTACTTAACAGGGGTAAGCAATCAGCCCCAGCATTTT. This gives the protein CASSYLTGVSNQPQHF.

This clonotype showed up many times. The V call is TRBV7-6, the J call TRBJ1-1; D not certain. The CDR3 loop spans 14 amino acids. V lost 1 base and J lost 2, with 8 bases in between. Germline V gene lookup returns CDR1 SGHVS and CDR2 FNYEAQ. Here the CDR3 DNA reads TGTGCCAGCAGCTTAGAAGGCGGCAACACTGAAGCTTTCTTT. Its translation: CASSLEGGNTEAFF.

At least ten counts were recorded for this clonotype. This chain links TRBV29-1 with TRBJ2-7; D may be TRBD1 (5 bases). CDR3 size: 13 residues. Germline CDR1 is SQVTM and CDR2 is ANQGSEA. The ends were cut back, 7 bases at V and 0 bases at J, with 13 bases in the middle. DNA of the CDR3: TGCAGCGCCTACTTGGACAACTCCTACGAGCAGTACTTC. This encodes CSAYLDNSYEQYF.

The table lists this clonotype with many counts. The chain carries TRBV12-3 or TRBV12-4 and TRBJ1-5; no definite D call. V lost 6 bases, J lost 0 bases, and 12 bases lay in between. The CDR3 is 15 residues long. The CDR3 nucleotides are TGTGCCAGCAGATCTGGACTGATTAGCAATCAGCCCCAGCATTTT. Amino acid sequence: CASRSGLISNQPQHF.

The chain uses TRBV19 and TRBJ1-5; TRBD1 matches 10 bases. Unmatched junction bases numbered 6, after V lost 7 bases and J lost 0 bases. Germline values: CDR1 LNHDA, CDR2 SQIVND (reference sequence). This CDR3 is built from 16 residues. CDR3: CASKDRGPLSNQPQHF. CDR3 coding DNA: TGTGCCAGTAAAGACAGGGGGCCCCTTAGCAATCAGCCCCAGCATTTT.

The sample holds many counts of this clonotype. J is TRBJ1-2 and V is TRBV27; 7 bases agree with TRBD1. The germline V gene has CDR1 MNHEY and CDR2 SMNVEV (reference sequence). The CDR3 spans 15 residues. V shed 7 bases and J 5 bases; nucleotides not matched to a gene: 13. DNA for the CDR3: TGTGCCAGCAACCCTCGCCGTTCAGGGGGGTATGGCTACACCTTC. Translating gives CASNPRRSGGYGYTF.

This clonotype has a count of ten or more. The chain couples TRBV18 to TRBJ2-7, with TRBD2 as a possible D gene (6 bases). Deletions cut 3 bases from V and 0 bases from J, with 12 bases between. The germline gives CDR1 KGHSH, CDR2 LQKENI. CDR3 length: 15 residues. CDR3 DNA sequence: TGTGCCAGCTCACCGAGCGGGTCTAGCTCCTACGAGCAGTACTTC. It is translated as CASSPSGSSSYEQYF.

This clonotype was observed at least ten times. The chain carries TRBV15 and TRBJ2-7, with D maybe TRBD2 (5 bases). Germline V gene data show CDR1 as LNHNV and CDR2 as YYDKDF (reference sequence). CDR3 size: 15 residues. Trimming shortened V by 5 bases and J by 3 bases, and 17 bases separated the two germline ends. The CDR3 nucleotides are TGTGCCACCAGCCGCCTTTCGGGAAGTAGCTACGAGCAGTACTTC. Encoded protein: CATSRLSGSSYEQYF.

For the CDR3, the DNA is TGCGCCAGCAAGAGGGACAGCGGTATTGGCTACACCTTC. Its translation: CASKRDSGIGYTF. The genes are TRBV5-1 and TRBJ1-2; 7 bases align to TRBD1. The CDR3 has 13 residues. Germline trimming cut 6 bases from V and 7 bases from J; bases unmatched to any gene: 9. Germline V lookup: CDR1 SGHRS, CDR2 YFSETQ.

In this sample, this clonotype turned up many times. J is TRBJ1-6 and V is TRBV7-2, with D tentatively TRBD1 (6 bases). V shed 7 bases and J shed 0 bases, with 7 bases lying between them. The germline gives CDR1 SGHTA, CDR2 FQGNSA. The CDR3 runs to 14 residues. The chain's CDR3 is CASKDSSYNSPLHF. CDR3 coding DNA: TGTGCCAGCAAGGACAGCTCCTATAATTCACCCCTCCACTTT. The full variable domain, completed using reference TRBV7-2 and TRBJ1-6, is GAGVSQSPSNKVTEKGKDVELRCDPISGHTALYWYRQSLGQGLEFLIYFQGNSAPDKSGLPSDRFSAERTGGSVSTLTIQRTQQEDSAVYLCASKDSSYNSPLHFGNGTRLTVT.

The V call is TRBV28, the J call TRBJ2-6; 9 bases match TRBD1. Germline V lookup: CDR1 MDHEN, CDR2 SYDVKM. With 5 bases clipped from V and 0 bases from J, the junction kept 5 bases outside the gene matches. The CDR3 spans 17 residues. CDR3 coding DNA: TGTGCCAGCAGTCTTATACAGGGGGCCTCTGGGGCCAACGTCCTGACTTTC. It encodes CASSLIQGASGANVLTF.